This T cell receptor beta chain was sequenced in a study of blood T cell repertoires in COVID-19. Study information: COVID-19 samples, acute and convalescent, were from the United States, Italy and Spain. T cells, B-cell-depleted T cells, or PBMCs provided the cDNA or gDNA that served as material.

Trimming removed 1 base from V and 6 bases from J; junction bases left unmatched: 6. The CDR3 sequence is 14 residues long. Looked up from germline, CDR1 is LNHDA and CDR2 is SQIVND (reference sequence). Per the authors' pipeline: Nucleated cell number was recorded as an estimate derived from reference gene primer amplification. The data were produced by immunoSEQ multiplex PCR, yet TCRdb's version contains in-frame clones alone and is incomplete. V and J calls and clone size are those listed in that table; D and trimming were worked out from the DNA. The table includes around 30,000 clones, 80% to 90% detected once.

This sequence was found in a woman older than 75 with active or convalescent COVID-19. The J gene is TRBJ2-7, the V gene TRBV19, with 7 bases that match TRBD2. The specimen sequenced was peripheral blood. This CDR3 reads CASSIGDGRLEQYF. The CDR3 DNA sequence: TGTGCCAGTAGTATAGGGGACGGGAGGCTCGAGCAGTACTTC.